Included here is one T cell receptor (beta chain) sequence, with context. The data originate from a study of response to subunit inactivated influenza vaccine. Using its own MiXCR run on the RT-PCR reads, TCRdb lists one record per CDR3 protein. This sample has about 700,000 distinct CDR3 sequences, with approximately 13% found just once. The CDR3 covers 18 residues. V lost 9 bases, J lost 1 base, and 22 bases lay in between. V and J are TRBV12-3 or TRBV12-4 and TRBJ2-6; TRBD1 might be the D (5 bases). The sequencing used PBMCs from blood, collected 14 to 15 days before vaccination. The TCR originated in a man between 50 and 59 years old who received an inactivated influenza vaccine. The CDR3 DNA is TGTGCCAGTATGTCAAGGGGTACAGTAGGGTCTGGGGCCAACGTCCTGACTTTC. Residues: CASMSRGTVGSGANVLTF.